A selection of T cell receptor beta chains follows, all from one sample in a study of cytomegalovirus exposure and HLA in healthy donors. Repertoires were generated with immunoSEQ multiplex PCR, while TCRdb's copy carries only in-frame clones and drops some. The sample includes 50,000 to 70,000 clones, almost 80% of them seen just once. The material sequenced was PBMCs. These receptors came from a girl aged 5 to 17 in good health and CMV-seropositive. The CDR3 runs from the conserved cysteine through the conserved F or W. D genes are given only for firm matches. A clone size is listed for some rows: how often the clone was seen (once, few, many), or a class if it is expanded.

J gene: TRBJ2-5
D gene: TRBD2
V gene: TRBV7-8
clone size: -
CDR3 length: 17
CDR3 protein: CASSLGLAGAQGETQYF
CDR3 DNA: TGTGCCAGCAGCTTAGGACTAGCGGGAGCCCAGGGGGAGACCCAGTACTTC

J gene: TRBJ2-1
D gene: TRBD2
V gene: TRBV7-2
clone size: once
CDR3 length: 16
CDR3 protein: CASSPIGRRAKKPQFF
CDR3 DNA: TGTGCCAGCAGTCCCATCGGGAGGCGGGCTAAGAAGCCGCAGTTCTTC

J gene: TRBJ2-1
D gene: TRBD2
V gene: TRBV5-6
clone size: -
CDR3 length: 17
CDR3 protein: CASSLNGRLAGVYEQFF
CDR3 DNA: TGTGCCAGCAGCTTGAATGGGAGACTAGCGGGAGTTTATGAGCAGTTCTTC

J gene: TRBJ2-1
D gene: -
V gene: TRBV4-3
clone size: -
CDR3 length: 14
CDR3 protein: CASSQDPLGLQQFF
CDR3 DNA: TGCGCCAGCAGCCAAGATCCCCTAGGACTTCAACAGTTCTTC

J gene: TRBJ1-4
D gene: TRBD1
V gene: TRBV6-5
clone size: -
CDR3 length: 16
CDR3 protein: CASSYTGGTGGEKLFF
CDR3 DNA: TGTGCCAGCAGTTATACGGGAGGGACAGGGGGCGAAAAACTGTTTTTT

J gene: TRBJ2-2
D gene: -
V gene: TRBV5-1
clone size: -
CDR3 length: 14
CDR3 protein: CASRFPAGTGELFF
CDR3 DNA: TGCGCCAGCAGATTTCCGGCGGGGACCGGGGAGCTGTTTTTT

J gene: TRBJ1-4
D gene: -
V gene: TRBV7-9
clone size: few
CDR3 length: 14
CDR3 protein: CASSFLERNEKLFF
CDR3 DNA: TGTGCCAGCAGCTTTCTGGAGAGGAATGAAAAACTGTTTTTT

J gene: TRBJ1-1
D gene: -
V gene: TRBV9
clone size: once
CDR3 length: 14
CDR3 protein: CASSPTGGASRAFF
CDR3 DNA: TGTGCCAGCAGCCCCACGGGGGGGGCCTCTAGAGCTTTCTTT

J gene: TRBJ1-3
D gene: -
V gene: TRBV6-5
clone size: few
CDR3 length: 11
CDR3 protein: CASSFRNTIYF
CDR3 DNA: TGTGCCAGCAGTTTCCGGAACACCATATATTTT

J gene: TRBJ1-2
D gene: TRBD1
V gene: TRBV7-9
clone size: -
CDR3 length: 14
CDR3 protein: CASSRDRASYGYTF
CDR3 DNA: TGTGCCAGCAGTAGGGACAGGGCGTCTTATGGCTACACCTTC

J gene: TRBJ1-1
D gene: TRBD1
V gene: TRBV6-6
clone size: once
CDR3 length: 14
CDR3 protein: CASSKTGSDTEAFF
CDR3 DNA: TGTGCCAGCAGTAAGACAGGGTCGGACACTGAAGCTTTCTTT

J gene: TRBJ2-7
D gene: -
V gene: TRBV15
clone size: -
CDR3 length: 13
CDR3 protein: CATSRDTQSEQYF
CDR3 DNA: TGTGCCACCAGCAGAGATACCCAGTCCGAGCAGTACTTC

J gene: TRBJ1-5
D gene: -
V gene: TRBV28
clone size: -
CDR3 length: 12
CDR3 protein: CASSPRAQPQHF
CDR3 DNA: TGTGCCAGCAGCCCCAGGGCTCAGCCCCAGCATTTT

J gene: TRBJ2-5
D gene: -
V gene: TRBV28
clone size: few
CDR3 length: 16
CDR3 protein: CASSQGTRPAGETQYF
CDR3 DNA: TGTGCCAGCAGTCAGGGGACGAGGCCCGCGGGAGAGACCCAGTACTTC

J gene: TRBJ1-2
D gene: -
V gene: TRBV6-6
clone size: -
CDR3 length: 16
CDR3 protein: CASRSRGNTFNYGYTF
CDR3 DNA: TGTGCCAGCAGGAGCAGGGGTAATACCTTTAACTATGGCTACACCTTC

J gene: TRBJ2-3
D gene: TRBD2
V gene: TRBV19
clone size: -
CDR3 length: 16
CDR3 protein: CASSILAGGTTDTQYF
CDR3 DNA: TGTGCCAGTAGTATATTGGCGGGAGGTACCACAGATACGCAGTATTTT

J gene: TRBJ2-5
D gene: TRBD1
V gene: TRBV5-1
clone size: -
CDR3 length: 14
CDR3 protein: CASSWAGGRETQYF
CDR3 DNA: TGCGCCAGCAGCTGGGCAGGGGGCAGGGAGACCCAGTACTTC

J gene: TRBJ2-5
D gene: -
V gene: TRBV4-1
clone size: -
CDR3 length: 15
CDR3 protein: CASSQEGTQSETQYF
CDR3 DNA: TGCGCCAGCAGCCAAGAGGGGACACAGTCAGAGACCCAGTACTTC

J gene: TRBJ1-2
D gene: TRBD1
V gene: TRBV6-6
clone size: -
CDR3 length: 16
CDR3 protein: CASSNYRTGGRHGYTF
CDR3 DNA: TGTGCCAGCAGTAACTATCGGACAGGAGGACGGCATGGCTACACCTTC

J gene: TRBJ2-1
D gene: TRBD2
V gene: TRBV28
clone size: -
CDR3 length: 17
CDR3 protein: CASRPPQAGGTDNEQFF
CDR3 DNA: TGTGCCAGCAGACCTCCTCAGGCGGGAGGGACAGACAATGAGCAGTTCTTC

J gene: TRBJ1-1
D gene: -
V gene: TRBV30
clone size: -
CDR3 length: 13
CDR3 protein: CAWSVDMNTEAFF
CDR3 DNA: TGTGCCTGGAGTGTAGACATGAACACTGAAGCTTTCTTT

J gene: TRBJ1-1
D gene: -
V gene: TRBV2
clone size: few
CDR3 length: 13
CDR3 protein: CASSKETTPEAFF
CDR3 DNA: TGTGCCAGCAGTAAGGAGACGACCCCTGAAGCTTTCTTT

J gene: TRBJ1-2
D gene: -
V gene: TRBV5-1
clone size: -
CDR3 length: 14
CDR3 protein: CASSVLGQNGGYTF
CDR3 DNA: TGCGCCAGCAGCGTCCTGGGGCAGAATGGAGGCTACACCTTC

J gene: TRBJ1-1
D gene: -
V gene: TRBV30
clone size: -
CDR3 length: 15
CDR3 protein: CAWSGGRTVNTEAFF
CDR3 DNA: TGTGCCTGGAGTGGGGGCCGGACAGTGAACACTGAAGCTTTCTTT

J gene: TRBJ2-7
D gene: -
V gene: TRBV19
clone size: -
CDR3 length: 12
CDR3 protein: CATQGLSYEQYF
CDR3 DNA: TGTGCCACCCAGGGCCTCTCCTACGAGCAGTACTTC

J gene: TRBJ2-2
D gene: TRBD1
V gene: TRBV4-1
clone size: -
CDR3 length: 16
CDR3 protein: CASSQLGQGRTGELFF
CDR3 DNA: TGCGCCAGCAGCCAACTCGGACAGGGCCGGACCGGGGAGCTGTTTTTT

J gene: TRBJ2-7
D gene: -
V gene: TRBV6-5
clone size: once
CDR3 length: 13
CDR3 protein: CASSPSSPYEQYF
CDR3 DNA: TGTGCCAGCAGTCCCTCCAGTCCATACGAGCAGTACTTC

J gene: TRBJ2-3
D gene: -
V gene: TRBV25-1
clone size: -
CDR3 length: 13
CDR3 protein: CASSYTSADTQYF
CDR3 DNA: TGTGCCAGCAGTTATACCTCAGCAGATACGCAGTATTTT

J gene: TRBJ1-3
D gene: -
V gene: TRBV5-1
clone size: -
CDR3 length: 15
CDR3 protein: CVSSHVPGDGNTIYF
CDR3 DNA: TGCGTCAGCAGCCACGTCCCTGGAGACGGAAACACCATATATTTT

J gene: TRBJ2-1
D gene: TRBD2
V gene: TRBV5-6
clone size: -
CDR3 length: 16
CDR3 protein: CASSQAGTSGSNEQFF
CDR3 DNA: TGTGCCAGCAGCCAAGCCGGGACTAGCGGGAGTAATGAGCAGTTCTTC

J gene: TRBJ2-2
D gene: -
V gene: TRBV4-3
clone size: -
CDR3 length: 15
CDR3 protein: CASSQLRVGTGELFF
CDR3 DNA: TGCGCCAGCAGCCAACTCAGGGTAGGCACCGGGGAGCTGTTTTTT

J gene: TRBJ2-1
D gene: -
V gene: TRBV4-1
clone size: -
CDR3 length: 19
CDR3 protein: CASSQEDFERTEGLNEQFF
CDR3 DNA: TGCGCCAGCAGCCAAGAAGATTTTGAGCGTACGGAGGGACTCAATGAGCAGTTCTTC

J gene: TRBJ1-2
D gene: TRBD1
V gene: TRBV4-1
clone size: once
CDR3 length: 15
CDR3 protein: CASSQDRQGSRGYTF
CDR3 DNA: TGCGCCAGCAGCCAAGACCGACAGGGGTCTAGAGGCTACACCTTC

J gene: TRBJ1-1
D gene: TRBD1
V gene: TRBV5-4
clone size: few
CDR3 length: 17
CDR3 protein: CASKVTPGQGLNTEAFF
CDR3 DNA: TGTGCCAGCAAGGTGACGCCGGGACAGGGGTTAAACACTGAAGCTTTCTTT

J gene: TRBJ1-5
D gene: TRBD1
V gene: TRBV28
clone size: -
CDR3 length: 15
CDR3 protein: CASSRDREGFQPQHF
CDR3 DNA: TGTGCCAGCAGCCGGGACAGGGAAGGCTTTCAGCCCCAGCATTTT

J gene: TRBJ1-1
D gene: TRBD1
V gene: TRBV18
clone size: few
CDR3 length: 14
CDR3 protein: CASSRDREGTEAFF
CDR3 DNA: TGTGCCAGCTCAAGGGACAGGGAGGGGACTGAAGCTTTCTTT

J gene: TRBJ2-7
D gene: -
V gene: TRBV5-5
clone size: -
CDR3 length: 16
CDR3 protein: CASSLGGQGPNYEQYF
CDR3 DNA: TGTGCCAGCAGCTTGGGGGGACAAGGACCGAACTACGAGCAGTACTTC

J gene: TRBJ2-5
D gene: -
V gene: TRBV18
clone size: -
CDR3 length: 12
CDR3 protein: CASSPGVKTQYF
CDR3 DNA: TGTGCCAGCTCACCAGGAGTCAAGACCCAGTACTTC

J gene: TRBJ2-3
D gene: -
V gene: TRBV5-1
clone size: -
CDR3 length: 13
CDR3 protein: CASSGAGTDTQYF
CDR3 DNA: TGCGCCAGCAGCGGGGCGGGCACAGATACGCAGTATTTT

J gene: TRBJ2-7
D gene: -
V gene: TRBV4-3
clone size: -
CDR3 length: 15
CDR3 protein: CASSQEQLGPYEQYF
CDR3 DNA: TGCGCCAGCAGCCAAGAACAACTGGGCCCCTACGAGCAGTACTTC

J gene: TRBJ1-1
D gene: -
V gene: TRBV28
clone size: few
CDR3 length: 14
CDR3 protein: CASTAYSMNTEAFF
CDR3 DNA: TGTGCCAGCACCGCCTACAGTATGAACACTGAAGCTTTCTTT

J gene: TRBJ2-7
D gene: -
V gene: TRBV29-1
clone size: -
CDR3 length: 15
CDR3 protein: CSVERAYGTPSEQYF
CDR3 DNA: TGCAGCGTTGAAAGAGCGTACGGGACACCCAGCGAGCAGTACTTC

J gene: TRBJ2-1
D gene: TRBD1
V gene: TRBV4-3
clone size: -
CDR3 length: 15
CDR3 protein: CASSQGQGLGDEQFF
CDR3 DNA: TGCGCCAGCAGCCAAGGACAGGGGCTAGGAGATGAGCAGTTCTTC

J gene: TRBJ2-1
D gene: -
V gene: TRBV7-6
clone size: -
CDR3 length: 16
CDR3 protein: CASSSRGGSSYNEQFF
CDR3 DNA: TGTGCCAGCAGCTCACGGGGTGGGAGCTCCTACAATGAGCAGTTCTTC

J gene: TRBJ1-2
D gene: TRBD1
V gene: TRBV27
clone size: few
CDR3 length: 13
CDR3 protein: CASRRTGGYGYTF
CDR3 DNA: TGTGCCAGCAGGCGGACAGGGGGCTATGGCTACACCTTC

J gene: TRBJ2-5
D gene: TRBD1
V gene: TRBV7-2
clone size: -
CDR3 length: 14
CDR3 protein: CASSLNRGRETQYF
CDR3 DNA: TGTGCCAGCAGCTTAAACAGGGGGAGAGAGACCCAGTACTTC

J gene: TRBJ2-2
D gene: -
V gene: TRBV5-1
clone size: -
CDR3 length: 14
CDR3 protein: CASSFTEGTGELFF
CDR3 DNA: TGCGCCAGCAGTTTCACAGAGGGAACCGGGGAGCTGTTTTTT

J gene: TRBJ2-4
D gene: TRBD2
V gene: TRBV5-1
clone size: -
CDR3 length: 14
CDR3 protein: CATTGQREEYIQYF
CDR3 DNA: TGCGCTACAACAGGGCAGCGGGAGGAATACATTCAGTACTTC

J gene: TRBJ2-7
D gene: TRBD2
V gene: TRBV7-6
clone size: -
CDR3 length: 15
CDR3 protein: CASSPGGSFPYEQYF
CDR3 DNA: TGTGCCAGCAGCCCCGGGGGGTCTTTTCCCTACGAGCAGTACTTC